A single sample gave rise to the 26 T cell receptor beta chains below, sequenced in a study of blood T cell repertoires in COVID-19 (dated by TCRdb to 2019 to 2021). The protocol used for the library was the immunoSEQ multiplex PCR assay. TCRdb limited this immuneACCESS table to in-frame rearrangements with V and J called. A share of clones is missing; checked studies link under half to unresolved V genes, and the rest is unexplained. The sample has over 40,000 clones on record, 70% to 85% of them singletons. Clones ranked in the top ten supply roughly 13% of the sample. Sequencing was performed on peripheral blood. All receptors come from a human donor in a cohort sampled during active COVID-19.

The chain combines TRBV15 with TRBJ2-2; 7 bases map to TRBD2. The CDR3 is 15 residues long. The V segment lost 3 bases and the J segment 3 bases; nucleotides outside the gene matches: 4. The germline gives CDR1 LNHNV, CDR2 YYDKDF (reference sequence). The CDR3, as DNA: TGTGCCACCAGCAGGGCGCGGGGGTACACCGGGGAGCTGTTTTTT. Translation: CATSRARGYTGELFF.

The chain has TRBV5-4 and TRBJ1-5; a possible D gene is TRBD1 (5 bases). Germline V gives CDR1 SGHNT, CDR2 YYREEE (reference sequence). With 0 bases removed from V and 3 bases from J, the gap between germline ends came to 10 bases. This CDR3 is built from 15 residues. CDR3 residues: CASSLDRGINQPQHF. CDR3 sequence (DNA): TGTGCCAGCAGCTTGGATAGGGGAATCAATCAGCCCCAGCATTTT.

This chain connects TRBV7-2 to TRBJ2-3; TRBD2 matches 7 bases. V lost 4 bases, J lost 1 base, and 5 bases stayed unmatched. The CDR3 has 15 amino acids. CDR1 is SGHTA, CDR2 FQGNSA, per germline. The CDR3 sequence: CASSWGGRGTDTQYF. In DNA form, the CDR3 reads TGTGCCAGCAGCTGGGGGGGAAGGGGCACAGATACGCAGTATTTT.

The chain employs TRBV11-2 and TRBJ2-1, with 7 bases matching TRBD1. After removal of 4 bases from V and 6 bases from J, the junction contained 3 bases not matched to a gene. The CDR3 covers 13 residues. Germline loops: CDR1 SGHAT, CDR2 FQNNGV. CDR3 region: CASSSGQTNEQFF. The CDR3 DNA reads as TGTGCCAGCAGCTCGGGACAGACCAATGAGCAGTTCTTC.

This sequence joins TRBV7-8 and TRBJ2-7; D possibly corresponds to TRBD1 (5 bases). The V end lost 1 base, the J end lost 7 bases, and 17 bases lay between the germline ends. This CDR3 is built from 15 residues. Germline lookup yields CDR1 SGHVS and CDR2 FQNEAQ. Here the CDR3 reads CASSLVRPGPGEQYF. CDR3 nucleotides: TGTGCCAGCAGCTTAGTCCGCCCAGGGCCGGGTGAGCAGTACTTC.

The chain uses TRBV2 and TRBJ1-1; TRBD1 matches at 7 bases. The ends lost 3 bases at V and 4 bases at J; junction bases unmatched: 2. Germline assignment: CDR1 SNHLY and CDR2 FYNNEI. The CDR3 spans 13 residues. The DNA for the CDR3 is TGTGCCAGCAGTGACAGGGGGAGCACTGAAGCTTTCTTT. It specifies CASSDRGSTEAFF.

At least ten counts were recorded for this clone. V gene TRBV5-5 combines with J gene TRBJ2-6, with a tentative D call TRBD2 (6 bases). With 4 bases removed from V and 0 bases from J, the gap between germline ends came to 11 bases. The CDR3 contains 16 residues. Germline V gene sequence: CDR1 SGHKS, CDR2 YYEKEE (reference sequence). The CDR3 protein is CASSRGIGSGANVLTF. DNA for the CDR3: TGTGCCAGCAGCCGCGGGATAGGCTCTGGGGCCAACGTCCTGACTTTC.

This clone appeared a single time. The CDR3 DNA is TGTGCCAGCAGTTCCCCACGGCCAGACAACTACAATGAGCAGTTCTTC. As protein: CASSSPRPDNYNEQFF. The V gene is TRBV6-5, the J gene TRBJ2-1; D is undetermined. Trimming shortened V by 4 bases and J by 3 bases, and 16 bases separated the two germline ends. CDR3 length equals 16 residues. From germline, CDR1 is MNHEY and CDR2 SVGAGI.

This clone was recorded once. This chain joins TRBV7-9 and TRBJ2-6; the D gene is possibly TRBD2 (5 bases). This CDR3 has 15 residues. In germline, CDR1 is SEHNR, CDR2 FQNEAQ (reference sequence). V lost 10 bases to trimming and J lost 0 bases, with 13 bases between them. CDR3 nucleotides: TGTGCCACCTCGGAGGCCCTCTCTGGGGCCAACGTCCTGACTTTC. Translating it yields CATSEALSGANVLTF.

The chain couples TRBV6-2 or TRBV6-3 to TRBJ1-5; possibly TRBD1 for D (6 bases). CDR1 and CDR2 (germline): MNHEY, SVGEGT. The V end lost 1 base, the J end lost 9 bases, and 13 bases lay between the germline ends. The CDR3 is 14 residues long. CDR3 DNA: TGTGCCAGCAGTTACTTGGGGGCGGAATCGCCCCAGCATTTT. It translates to CASSYLGAESPQHF.

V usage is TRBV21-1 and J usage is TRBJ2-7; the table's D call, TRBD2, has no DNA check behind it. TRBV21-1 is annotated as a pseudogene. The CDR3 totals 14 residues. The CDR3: CASTYIGGNYEQYF. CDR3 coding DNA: TGTGCCAGCACCTACATCGGAGGCAACTACGAGCAGTACTTC.

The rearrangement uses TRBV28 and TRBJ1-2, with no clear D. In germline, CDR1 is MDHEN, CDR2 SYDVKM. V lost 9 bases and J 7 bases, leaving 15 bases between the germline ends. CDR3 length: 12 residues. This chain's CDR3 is CASMGSPTGYTF. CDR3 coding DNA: TGTGCCAGTATGGGCTCACCGACTGGCTACACCTTC.

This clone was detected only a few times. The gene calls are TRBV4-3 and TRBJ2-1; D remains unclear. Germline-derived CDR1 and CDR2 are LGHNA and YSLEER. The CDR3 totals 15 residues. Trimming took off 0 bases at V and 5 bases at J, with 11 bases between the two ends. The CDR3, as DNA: TGCGCCAGCAGCCAAGACAACAGTCAGAACAATGAGCAGTTCTTC. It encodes CASSQDNSQNNEQFF.

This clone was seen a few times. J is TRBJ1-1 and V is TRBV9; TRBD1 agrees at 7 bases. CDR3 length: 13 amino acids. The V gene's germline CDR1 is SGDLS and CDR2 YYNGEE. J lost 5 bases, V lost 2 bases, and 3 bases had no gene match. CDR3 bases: TGTGCCAGCAGCGTCAGGGGGGAGACTGAAGCTTTCTTT. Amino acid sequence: CASSVRGETEAFF. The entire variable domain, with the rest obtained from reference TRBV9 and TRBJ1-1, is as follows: DSGVTQTPKHLITATGQRVTLRCSPRSGDLSVYWYQQSLDQGLQFLIQYYNGEERAKGNILERFSAQQFPDLHSELNLSSLELGDSALYFCASSVRGETEAFFGQGTRLTVV.

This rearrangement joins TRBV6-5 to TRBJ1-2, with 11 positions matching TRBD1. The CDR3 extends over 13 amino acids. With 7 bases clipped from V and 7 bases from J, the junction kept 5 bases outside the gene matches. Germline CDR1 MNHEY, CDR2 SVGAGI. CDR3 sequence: CASTDRGHGGYTF. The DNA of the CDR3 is TGTGCCAGCACGGACAGGGGGCACGGTGGCTACACCTTC.

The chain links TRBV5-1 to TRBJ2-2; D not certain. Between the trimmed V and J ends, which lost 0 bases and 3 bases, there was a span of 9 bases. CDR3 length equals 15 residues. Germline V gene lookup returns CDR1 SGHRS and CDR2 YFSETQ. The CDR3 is CASSLAAQDTGELFF. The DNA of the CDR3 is TGCGCCAGCAGCTTGGCGGCTCAGGACACCGGGGAGCTGTTTTTT.

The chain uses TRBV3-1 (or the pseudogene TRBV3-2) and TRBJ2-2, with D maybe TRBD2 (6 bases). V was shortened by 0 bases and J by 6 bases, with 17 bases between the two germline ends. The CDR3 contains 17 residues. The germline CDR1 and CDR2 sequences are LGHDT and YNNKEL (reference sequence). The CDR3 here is CASSQDLPGGTPGELFF. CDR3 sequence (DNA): TGTGCCAGCAGCCAAGATTTACCAGGCGGGACGCCCGGGGAGCTGTTTTTT.

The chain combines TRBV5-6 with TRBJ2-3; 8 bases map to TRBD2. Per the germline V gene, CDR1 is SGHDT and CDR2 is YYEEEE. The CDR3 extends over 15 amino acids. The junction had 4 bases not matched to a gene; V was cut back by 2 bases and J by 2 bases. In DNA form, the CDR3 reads TGTGCCAGCAGCTTACGCGGGGGGACCACAGATACGCAGTATTTT. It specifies CASSLRGGTTDTQYF.

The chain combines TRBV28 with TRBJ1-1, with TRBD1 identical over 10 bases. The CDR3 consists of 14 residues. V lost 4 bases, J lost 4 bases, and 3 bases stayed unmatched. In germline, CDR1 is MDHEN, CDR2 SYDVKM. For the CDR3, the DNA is TGTGCCAGCAGTTCCTGGACAGGGGGCACTGAAGCTTTCTTT. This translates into CASSSWTGGTEAFF.

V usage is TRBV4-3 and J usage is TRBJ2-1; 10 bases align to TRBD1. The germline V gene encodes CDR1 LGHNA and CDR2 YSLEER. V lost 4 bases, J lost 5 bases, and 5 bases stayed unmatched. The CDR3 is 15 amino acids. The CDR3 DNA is TGCGCCAGCAGCCTCCAAGGGACAGGGGACAATGAGCAGTTCTTC. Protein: CASSLQGTGDNEQFF.

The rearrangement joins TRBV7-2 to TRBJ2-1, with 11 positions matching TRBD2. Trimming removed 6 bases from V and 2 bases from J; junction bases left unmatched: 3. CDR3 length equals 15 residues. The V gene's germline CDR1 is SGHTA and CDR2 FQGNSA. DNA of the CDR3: TGTGCCAGCAGGGGGGGACTAGCGGCCTACAATGAGCAGTTCTTC. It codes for CASRGGLAAYNEQFF.

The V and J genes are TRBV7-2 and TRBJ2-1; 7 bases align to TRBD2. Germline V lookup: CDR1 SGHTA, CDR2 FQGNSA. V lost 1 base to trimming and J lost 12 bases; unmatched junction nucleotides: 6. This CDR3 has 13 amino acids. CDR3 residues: CASSLEGRLAQFF. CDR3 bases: TGTGCCAGCAGCTTAGAGGGTCGACTAGCGCAGTTCTTC.

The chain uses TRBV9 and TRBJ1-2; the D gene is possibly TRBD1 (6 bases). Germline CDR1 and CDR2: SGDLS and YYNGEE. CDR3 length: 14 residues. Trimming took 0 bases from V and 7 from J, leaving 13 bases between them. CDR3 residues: CASSVGGDRSGYTF. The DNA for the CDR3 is TGTGCCAGCAGCGTAGGGGGAGACAGGAGTGGCTACACCTTC.

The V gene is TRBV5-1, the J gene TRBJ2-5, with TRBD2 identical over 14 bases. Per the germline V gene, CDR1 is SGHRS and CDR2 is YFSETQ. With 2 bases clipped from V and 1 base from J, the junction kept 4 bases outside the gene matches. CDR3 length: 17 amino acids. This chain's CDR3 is CASSFTGTSGGQETQYF. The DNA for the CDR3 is TGCGCCAGCAGCTTCACTGGGACTAGCGGGGGCCAAGAGACCCAGTACTTC.

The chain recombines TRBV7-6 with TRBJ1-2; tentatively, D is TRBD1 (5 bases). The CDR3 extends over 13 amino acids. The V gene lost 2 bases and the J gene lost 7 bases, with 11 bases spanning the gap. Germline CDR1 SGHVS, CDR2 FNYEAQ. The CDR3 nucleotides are TGTGCCAGCAGCTTACGGGACTGGGGTGGCTACACCTTC. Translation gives CASSLRDWGGYTF.

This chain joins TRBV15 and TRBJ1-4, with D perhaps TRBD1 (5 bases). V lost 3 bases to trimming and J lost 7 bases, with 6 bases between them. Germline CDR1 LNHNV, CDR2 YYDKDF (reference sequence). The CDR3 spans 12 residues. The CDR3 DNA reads TGTGCCACCAGCAGGGGGGGTGAAAAACTGTTTTTT. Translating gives CATSRGGEKLFF.